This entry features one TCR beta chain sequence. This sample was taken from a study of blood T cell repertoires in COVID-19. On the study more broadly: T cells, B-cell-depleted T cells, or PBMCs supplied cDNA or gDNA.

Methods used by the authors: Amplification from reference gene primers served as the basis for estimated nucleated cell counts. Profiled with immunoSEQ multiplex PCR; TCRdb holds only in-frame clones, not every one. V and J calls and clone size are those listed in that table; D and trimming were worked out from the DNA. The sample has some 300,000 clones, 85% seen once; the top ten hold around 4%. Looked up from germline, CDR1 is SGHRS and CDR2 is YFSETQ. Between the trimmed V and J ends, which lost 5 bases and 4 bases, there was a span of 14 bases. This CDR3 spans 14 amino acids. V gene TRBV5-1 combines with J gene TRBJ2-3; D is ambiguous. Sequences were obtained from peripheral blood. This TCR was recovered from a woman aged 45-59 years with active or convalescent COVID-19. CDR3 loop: CASRNSIRADTQYF. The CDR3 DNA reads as TGCGCCAGCAGGAATAGCATTCGGGCAGATACGCAGTATTTT. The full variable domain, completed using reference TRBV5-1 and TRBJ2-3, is KAGVTQTPRYLIKTRGQQVTLSCSPISGHRSVSWYQQTPGQGLQFLFEYFSETQRNKGNFPGRFSGRQFSNSRSEMNVSTLELGDSALYLCASRNSIRADTQYFGPGTRLTVL.